Ten or more counts support the clone carrying this TCR beta chain. Its antigen is undetermined. From roughly 390 ng of RNA, a library with molecular barcoded alpha/delta and beta/gamma adaptors was made. One entry per CDR3 protein, called by TCRdb with MiXCR from the reads. The table has some 40,000 distinct CDR3 sequences, 13% to 15% seen once. The ends were cut back, 0 bases at V and 8 bases at J, with 15 bases in the middle. The CDR3 is 15 amino acids. Per germline, CDR1 SGHRS and CDR2 YFSETQ. The data derive from a study of read filtering for tumor transcriptome and immune sequencing. Findings of the study overall: IR-seq captured clonotypes deeper and more reliably than RNA-seq.

The source of this sequence is a donor aged 40 or older with multiple myeloma. V and J are TRBV5-1 and TRBJ2-4; D not certain. Sequencing input: a population of CD138-negative cells sorted from bone marrow. This chain's CDR3 is CASSLEGSLGHIQYF. CDR3 DNA: TGCGCCAGCAGCTTGGAAGGGTCCTTGGGTCACATTCAGTACTTC.